This T cell receptor (beta chain) was sequenced in a study of tumor and adjacent non-tumor tissue in lung cancer. Across the whole study: There were some 11 adenocarcinoma, a couple of squamous cell carcinoma and 1 small cell lung cancer cases.

The library came from three nested PCR rounds adapted from ARM-PCR protocols. Each CDR3 protein is one row after TCRdb ran MiXCR on the multiplex PCR reads. This table holds about 200,000 distinct CDR3 sequences, 71% found once. This clonotype was counted a few times. This may arise from a read error, as a much more abundant clone is one base away. The template was RNA from unsorted bulk tissue. Donors were chemotherapy-naive, newly diagnosed lung cancer surgical patients in China, August–late 2014. Germline V gene data show CDR1 as SGHAT and CDR2 as FQDESV (reference sequence). The length of the CDR3 is 13 residues.

V gene TRBV11-1 combines with J gene TRBJ1-4; D is perhaps TRBD1 (6 bases). The specimen sequenced was lung tumor tissue. This clonotype was sampled from a man aged 60-69 years with non-small cell lung cancer. CDR3 protein: CVTGKSTNEKLFF. The CDR3 DNA is TGTGTCACAGGGAAGTCGACTAATGAAAAACTGTTTTTT. Complete variable domain (other parts from reference TRBV11-1 and TRBJ1-4): EAEVAQSPRYKITEKSQAVAFWCDPISGHATLYWYRQILGQGPELLVQFQDESVVDDSQLPKDRFSAERLKGVDSTLKIQPAELGDSAMYLCVTGKSTNEKLFFGSGTQLSVL.